This T cell receptor beta chain was recorded in a study of T cell responses to AZD1222 COVID-19 vaccine. The CDR3 has 16 amino acids. Germline CDR1 is MDHEN and CDR2 is SYDVKM. V lost 8 bases, J lost 8 bases, and 26 bases lay in between. Profiled with immunoSEQ multiplex PCR; TCRdb holds only in-frame clones, not every one. This sample has approximately 80,000 clones, with 80% to 90% found just once. The sample in question was peripheral blood, obtained on day 0 of AZD1222 vaccination. The receptor comes from an adult in good health. The chain recombines TRBV28 with TRBJ2-3; tentative D call: TRBD2 (7 bases). DNA for the CDR3: TGTGCCAGCTACCAGGAGGGGGGGCGTTGGTTGGGTACGCAGTATTTT. Translating gives CASYQEGGRWLGTQYF.